This entry lists 18 T cell receptor beta chains sequenced from one sample in a study of blood T cell repertoires in COVID-19. The data were produced by immunoSEQ multiplex PCR, yet TCRdb's version contains in-frame clones alone and is incomplete. The table includes around 280,000 clones, roughly 87% detected once. Sequenced material: peripheral blood. The receptor source for this set is a woman between 45 and 65 years old who had recovered from COVID-19.

This clone has a single count. The chain links TRBV27 to TRBJ2-7, with 16 bases matching TRBD2. The V gene's germline CDR1 is MNHEY and CDR2 SMNVEV (reference sequence). V lost 4 bases and J lost 3; bases outside the gene matches: 12. The CDR3 sequence is 19 residues long. CDR3 loop: CASSSIGGTSGGAIYEQYF. CDR3 sequence (DNA): TGTGCCAGCAGTTCTATTGGCGGGACTAGCGGGGGGGCGATCTACGAGCAGTACTTC.

Many counts were recorded for this clone. The chain couples TRBV27 to TRBJ1-2; 8 positions match TRBD1. The CDR3 extends over 15 amino acids. Germline V gene lookup returns CDR1 MNHEY and CDR2 SMNVEV (reference sequence). With 3 bases clipped from V and 6 bases from J, the junction kept 9 bases outside the gene matches. The CDR3 DNA reads TGTGCCAGCAGTTTGAGGACAGGGAATTTGGATGGCTACACCTTC. This codes for CASSLRTGNLDGYTF.

The gene calls are TRBV6-2 or TRBV6-3 and TRBJ2-1; 9 nucleotides line up with TRBD1. Germline CDR1 and CDR2: MNHEY and SVGEGT. Trimming at V came to 6 bases and at J to 4 bases, leaving 7 bases not matched to a gene. This CDR3 has 15 residues. Here the CDR3 DNA reads TGTGCCAGCAGCCGAACAGGGGGCATTTACAATGAGCAGTTCTTC. Translation gives CASSRTGGIYNEQFF.

J is TRBJ1-4 and V is TRBV28, with 10 bases lining up with TRBD1. The CDR3 length is 15 residues. The V segment lost 5 bases and the J segment 5 bases; nucleotides outside the gene matches: 5. Germline CDR1 and CDR2: MDHEN and SYDVKM. The CDR3 bases are TGTGCCAGCAGTACCCTGACAGGGGGCAATGAAAAACTGTTTTTT. Translated: CASSTLTGGNEKLFF. The full variable domain, completed using reference TRBV28 and TRBJ1-4, is DVKVTQSSRYLVKRTGEKVFLECVQDMDHENMFWYRQDPGLGLRLIYFSYDVKMKEKGDIPEGYSVSREKKERFSLILESASTNQTSMYLCASSTLTGGNEKLFFGSGTQLSVL.

V gene TRBV12-3 or TRBV12-4 combines with J gene TRBJ1-2, with D perhaps TRBD1 (5 bases). This CDR3 comprises 12 residues. Trimming pared 4 bases from V and 8 bases from J, leaving 11 bases between. The CDR3 DNA sequence: TGTGCCAGCAGTTCCGGGGGTTGGGGCTACACCTTC. This translates into CASSSGGWGYTF.

J is TRBJ2-7 and V is TRBV11-2; tentative D call: TRBD2 (5 bases). The length of the CDR3 is 12 residues. Per germline, CDR1 SGHAT and CDR2 FQNNGV. Trimming cost V 8 bases and J 2 bases, with 10 bases left between them. The CDR3 DNA sequence: TGTGCCAGCGAGGGAAGCACCTACGAGCAGTACTTC. Its translation is CASEGSTYEQYF.

The J gene is TRBJ2-2, the V gene TRBV9, with 9 bases lining up with TRBD1. V shed 3 bases and J 5 bases; nucleotides not matched to a gene: 11. Germline V gives CDR1 SGDLS, CDR2 YYNGEE. CDR3 length equals 17 residues. The CDR3 loop reads CASSDPSQGAVTGELFF. CDR3 nucleotide sequence: TGTGCCAGCAGCGACCCTTCACAGGGGGCTGTGACCGGGGAGCTGTTTTTT.

This sequence joins TRBV7-2 and TRBJ2-1, with 8 bases matching TRBD2. The germline V gene encodes CDR1 SGHTA and CDR2 FQGNSA. There are 16 residues in the CDR3. Trimming at V came to 5 bases and at J to 5 bases, leaving 11 bases not matched to a gene. The CDR3 DNA reads TGTGCCAGCAGCATTAGAAGCGGGGGATCCCACAATGAGCAGTTCTTC. Amino acid sequence: CASSIRSGGSHNEQFF.

The chain is built from TRBV7-8 and TRBJ1-2; D remains unclear. CDR1 and CDR2 from the germline V gene are SGHVS and FQNEAQ. Trimming stripped 5 bases from V and 5 bases from J, with 21 bases between. The length of the CDR3 is 16 residues. For the CDR3, the DNA is TGTGCCAGCAGCCCACACCGCGGAGGGTACGGATATGGCTACACCTTC. Translating gives CASSPHRGGYGYGYTF.

This clone appeared a few times. V gene TRBV3-1 (or the pseudogene TRBV3-2) combines with J gene TRBJ2-7; D may be TRBD2 (6 bases). CDR3 length equals 16 residues. Germline V gene data show CDR1 as LGHDT and CDR2 as YNNKEL (reference sequence). Trimming cost V 3 bases and J 3 bases, with 18 bases left between them. The CDR3 DNA is TGTGCCAGCAGCCAGGCAAAGGGCGGAGGGTTCTACGAGCAGTACTTC. The encoded protein is CASSQAKGGGFYEQYF.

V usage is TRBV13 and J usage is TRBJ2-7; weak D call: TRBD2 (5 bases). Deletions cut 3 bases from V and 5 bases from J, with 17 bases between. This CDR3 is 15 amino acids long. Germline CDR1 is PRHDT and CDR2 is FYEKMQ (reference sequence). CDR3 amino acids: CASSLSLGRTHEQYF. DNA of the CDR3: TGTGCCAGCAGCTTGAGTCTTGGGAGAACCCACGAGCAGTACTTC. The entire variable domain, with the rest obtained from reference TRBV13 and TRBJ2-7, is as follows: AAGVIQSPRHLIKEKRETATLKCYPIPRHDTVYWYQQGPGQDPQFLISFYEKMQSDKGSIPDRFSAQQFSDYHSELNMSSLELGDSALYFCASSLSLGRTHEQYFGPGTRLTVT.

This rearrangement joins TRBV5-1 to TRBJ1-2; TRBD1 matches 8 bases. The junction had 7 bases not matched to a gene; V was cut back by 0 bases and J by 6 bases. Germline V lookup: CDR1 SGHRS, CDR2 YFSETQ. The CDR3 totals 15 residues. The CDR3 DNA follows: TGCGCCAGCAGCTTGGACCTCAGGGGGCTAAATGGCTACACCTTC. It yields the protein CASSLDLRGLNGYTF.

The V gene is TRBV11-2, the J gene TRBJ2-1, with 10 bases fitting TRBD2. CDR1 is SGHAT and CDR2 is FQNNGV in the germline V gene. This CDR3 spans 16 amino acids. With V trimmed by 5 bases and J by 7 bases, 11 bases remained unmatched. For the CDR3, the DNA is TGTGCCAGCAGCCAAGCGGGACTAGCGCGGGCGAATGAGCAGTTCTTC. Encoded protein: CASSQAGLARANEQFF.

The chain couples TRBV30 to TRBJ2-5, with a possible D match to TRBD1 (5 bases). The CDR3 totals 15 residues. V shed 0 bases and J shed 0 bases, with 11 bases lying between them. The V gene's germline CDR1 is GTSNPN and CDR2 SVGIG (reference sequence). The chain's CDR3 is CAWSVSAGHQETQYF. CDR3 DNA sequence: TGTGCCTGGAGTGTATCAGCAGGGCACCAAGAGACCCAGTACTTC. The complete variable domain, with remaining parts taken from reference TRBV30 and TRBJ2-5, reads SQTIHQWPATLVQPVGSPLSLECTVEGTSNPNLYWYRQAAGRGLQLLFYSVGIGQISSEVPQNLSASRPQDRQFILSSKKLLLSDSGFYLCAWSVSAGHQETQYFGPGTRLLVL.

The V gene is TRBV5-1, the J gene TRBJ2-6; no clear D. V gave up 2 bases and J gave up 0 bases, with 6 bases separating them. CDR3 length equals 15 residues. Looked up from germline, CDR1 is SGHRS and CDR2 is YFSETQ. The CDR3 reads CASSFSLSGANVLTF. CDR3 DNA: TGCGCCAGCAGCTTCTCCCTCTCTGGGGCCAACGTCCTGACTTTC.

This chain connects TRBV5-1 to TRBJ2-1, with 9 bases identical to TRBD1. The CDR3 contains 15 residues. Germline V gene data show CDR1 as SGHRS and CDR2 as YFSETQ. Losses at the gene ends were 0 bases for V and 8 bases for J; bases not matched to a gene: 6. In DNA form, the CDR3 reads TGCGCCAGCAGCTTGGTGGGTGGGACAGGGTATGAGCAGTTCTTC. Protein: CASSLVGGTGYEQFF.

This clone was counted a few times. The rearrangement uses TRBV5-1 and TRBJ2-7, with 12 positions matching TRBD1. This CDR3 region has 15 residues. With 0 bases clipped from V and 5 bases from J, the junction kept 3 bases outside the gene matches. Germline V gene data show CDR1 as SGHRS and CDR2 as YFSETQ. This CDR3 reads CASSLAGTGGDEQYF. CDR3 sequence (DNA): TGCGCCAGCAGCTTGGCCGGGACAGGGGGCGACGAGCAGTACTTC.

This rearrangement joins TRBV19 to TRBJ2-3, with TRBD2 matching 12 bases. Germline assignment: CDR1 LNHDA and CDR2 SQIVND (reference sequence). The V and J ends lost 5 bases and 2 bases, in that order; junction bases with no gene match: 11. This CDR3 has 18 amino acids. CDR3 in DNA: TGTGCCAGTAGTCCAGGACTAGCGGGGTTCTCAGTCACAGATACGCAGTATTTT. It codes for CASSPGLAGFSVTDTQYF.